Listed below are T cell receptor beta chains from one sample, sequenced in a study of cytomegalovirus exposure and HLA in healthy donors. The protocol was immunoSEQ multiplex PCR, while the TCRdb copy is restricted to in-frame clones and leaves out a portion. Here the sample spans around 60,000 clones, about 94% being singletons. The sequenced sample consisted of PBMCs. These receptors were collected from a man between 18 and 35 years old in good health and CMV-seropositive. Both conserved end residues are part of each CDR3. A D gene is named only where the DNA matches it firmly. Rows give clone size only sometimes, using once, few, many, or a class for an expanded clone.

D gene,J gene,clone size,V gene,CDR3 DNA,CDR3 protein
NA,TRBJ1-2,NA,TRBV18,TGTGCCAGCTCAGAGACAGCCCCAGGAGCTACTAACTATGGCTACACCTTC,CASSETAPGATNYGYTF
NA,TRBJ1-5,NA,TRBV28,TGTGCCAGCAGTCGGACAGATTATAGCAATCAGCCCCAGCATTTT,CASSRTDYSNQPQHF
NA,TRBJ2-6,NA,TRBV30,TGTGCCTGGAGTGCTAGCGCTGGGGCCAACGTCCTGACTTTC,CAWSASAGANVLTF
NA,TRBJ1-2,few,TRBV28,TGTGCCAGCAGTTTAGTGGGGGGAGGTTATGGCTACACCTTC,CASSLVGGGYGYTF
TRBD1,TRBJ1-5,NA,TRBV19,TGTGCCAGTAGTAGGGACAGGGAGAAGCCCCAGCATTTT,CASSRDREKPQHF
TRBD1,TRBJ2-5,NA,TRBV7-8,TGTGCCAGCAGCCCACTTAGGACAGGGGCGGAGACCCAGTACTTC,CASSPLRTGAETQYF
NA,TRBJ2-7,NA,TRBV7-8,TGTGCCAGCAGCGCGAGCCTGAGCCAGATTAGGGGCGAGCAGTACTTC,CASSASLSQIRGEQYF
TRBD1,TRBJ2-1,NA,TRBV5-1,TGCGCCAGCAGCTTGGCCGTTCAGGGGGTTAATGAGCAGTTCTTC,CASSLAVQGVNEQFF
NA,TRBJ2-2,NA,TRBV5-1,TGCGCCAGCAGCTTGGTTCAGGACACCGGGGAGCTGTTTTTT,CASSLVQDTGELFF
NA,TRBJ2-7,NA,TRBV6-8,TGTGCCAGCAATCAACGGGGGAAAAGCTACGAGCAGTACTTC,CASNQRGKSYEQYF
NA,TRBJ1-1,NA,TRBV4-1,TGCGCCAGCAGCCAAGCGTTTTCAGGGGTCACTGAAGCTTTCTTT,CASSQAFSGVTEAFF
TRBD1,TRBJ2-5,NA,TRBV7-8,TGTGCCAGCAGCTTTAGGGGGCGAGAGACCCAGTACTTC,CASSFRGRETQYF
NA,TRBJ2-1,NA,TRBV4-3,TGCGCCAGCAGCCAAGATCGAAGCTCCCGCCTGGAGCAGTTCTTC,CASSQDRSSRLEQFF
TRBD1,TRBJ1-3,once,TRBV18,TGTGCCAGCTCACAGGGACAGTCTCGCTCTGGAAACACCATATATTTT,CASSQGQSRSGNTIYF
NA,TRBJ1-2,NA,TRBV5-6,TGTGCCAGCAGCTTATCTTTCGCGGAAAACTATGGCTACACCTTC,CASSLSFAENYGYTF
NA,TRBJ1-3,NA,TRBV30,TGTGCCTGGACTGAACAGGTGTCCTACGGAAACACCATATATTTT,CAWTEQVSYGNTIYF
TRBD1,TRBJ2-7,NA,TRBV6-1,TGTGCCAGCAGTGAAGCGGGACAGGGTCCTTCCTACGAGCAGTACTTC,CASSEAGQGPSYEQYF
TRBD1,TRBJ1-3,NA,TRBV15,TGTGCCACCAGCAGACCGATCGACAGGGGGCCCGGAAACACCATATATTTT,CATSRPIDRGPGNTIYF
TRBD1,TRBJ2-1,NA,TRBV7-3,TGTGCCAGCAGCAAAAGCGGGACAGGGAGCTACAATGAGCAGTTCTTC,CASSKSGTGSYNEQFF
TRBD1,TRBJ1-2,NA,TRBV29-1,TGCAGCGTTGAAGTGCGGGACGACAGGGAGTATAGGGCTAACTATGGCTACACCTTC,CSVEVRDDREYRANYGYTF
TRBD1,TRBJ1-2,NA,TRBV6-5,TGTGCCAGCAGGACAGGGACAAACTATGGCTACACCTTC,CASRTGTNYGYTF
TRBD2,TRBJ2-1,NA,TRBV14,TGTGCCAGCAGCCAGACGGGACTAGAAGGTTCCCCAGGGCAGTTCTTC,CASSQTGLEGSPGQFF
NA,TRBJ2-7,NA,TRBV11-1,TGTGCCAGCAGCTCTAAAAGACTCGCCGCCGGCTACGAGCAGTACTTC,CASSSKRLAAGYEQYF
NA,TRBJ1-1,NA,TRBV30,TGTGCCTGGAGTGTACAGGGCGACACTGAAGCTTTCTTT,CAWSVQGDTEAFF
TRBD1,TRBJ1-5,NA,TRBV28,TGTGCCAGCCTAAGTTCTAGGACAGGGAACAATCAGCCCCAGCATTTT,CASLSSRTGNNQPQHF
NA,TRBJ2-7,NA,TRBV14,TGTGCCAGCAGCCGAAAGACAGGAAGCTCCTACGAGCAGTACTTC,CASSRKTGSSYEQYF
NA,TRBJ1-2,NA,TRBV7-9,TGTGCCAGCAGCCACTCCGAATGGACAGCATATGGCTACACCTTC,CASSHSEWTAYGYTF
NA,TRBJ2-7,NA,TRBV30,TGTGCCTGGAGTGTTGGGAGCGAGCAGTACTTC,CAWSVGSEQYF
NA,TRBJ2-1,NA,TRBV27,TGTGCCAGCAGTCTGGACTGGAATGAGCAGTTCTTC,CASSLDWNEQFF
NA,TRBJ2-1,NA,TRBV7-8,TGTGCCAGCAGTCCGAGGTGGCGGGGCTCCTACAATGAGCAGTTCTTC,CASSPRWRGSYNEQFF
NA,TRBJ2-7,few,TRBV6-6,TGTGCCAGCAGCCACGGACAGATCTACGAGCAGTACTTC,CASSHGQIYEQYF
NA,TRBJ2-6,NA,TRBV30,TGTGCCTGGTCCACAGGGACCGGGGCCAACGTCCTGACTTTC,CAWSTGTGANVLTF
TRBD2,TRBJ2-1,NA,TRBV18,TGTGCCAGCTCACCACCGGGCCTAGCGGTCTACAATGAGCAGTTCTTC,CASSPPGLAVYNEQFF
TRBD2,TRBJ2-3,NA,TRBV5-4,TGTGCCAGCAGCTGGAGAGCACTAGCGGGAGCGGATACGCAGTATTTT,CASSWRALAGADTQYF
TRBD1,TRBJ2-3,NA,TRBV6-1,TGTGCCAGCAAAGAAAGACAGGGGGCAAATTATTTT,CASKERQGANYF
NA,TRBJ1-1,once,TRBV28,TGTGCCAGCACCTATCCTGACAAGAACACTGAAGCTTTCTTT,CASTYPDKNTEAFF
TRBD1,TRBJ1-1,NA,TRBV18,TGTGCCAGCTCACTCAGAGGGGGCGGGGCTGAAGCTTTCTTT,CASSLRGGGAEAFF
NA,TRBJ1-3,NA,TRBV4-1,TGCGCCAGCAGCCACTCCCGGACTCAAAGCTCTGGAAACACCATATATTTT,CASSHSRTQSSGNTIYF
NA,TRBJ1-1,once,TRBV6-1,TGTGCCAGCAGTCCTATGGACACCTTAAACACTGAAGCTTTCTTT,CASSPMDTLNTEAFF
NA,TRBJ1-2,NA,TRBV2,TGTGCCAGCAGTGAAAACAGCAACTATGGCTACACCTTC,CASSENSNYGYTF
NA,TRBJ1-5,NA,TRBV7-9,TGTGCCAGCAGCTTAGGGGACACCCCGAGTCAGCCCCAGCATTTT,CASSLGDTPSQPQHF